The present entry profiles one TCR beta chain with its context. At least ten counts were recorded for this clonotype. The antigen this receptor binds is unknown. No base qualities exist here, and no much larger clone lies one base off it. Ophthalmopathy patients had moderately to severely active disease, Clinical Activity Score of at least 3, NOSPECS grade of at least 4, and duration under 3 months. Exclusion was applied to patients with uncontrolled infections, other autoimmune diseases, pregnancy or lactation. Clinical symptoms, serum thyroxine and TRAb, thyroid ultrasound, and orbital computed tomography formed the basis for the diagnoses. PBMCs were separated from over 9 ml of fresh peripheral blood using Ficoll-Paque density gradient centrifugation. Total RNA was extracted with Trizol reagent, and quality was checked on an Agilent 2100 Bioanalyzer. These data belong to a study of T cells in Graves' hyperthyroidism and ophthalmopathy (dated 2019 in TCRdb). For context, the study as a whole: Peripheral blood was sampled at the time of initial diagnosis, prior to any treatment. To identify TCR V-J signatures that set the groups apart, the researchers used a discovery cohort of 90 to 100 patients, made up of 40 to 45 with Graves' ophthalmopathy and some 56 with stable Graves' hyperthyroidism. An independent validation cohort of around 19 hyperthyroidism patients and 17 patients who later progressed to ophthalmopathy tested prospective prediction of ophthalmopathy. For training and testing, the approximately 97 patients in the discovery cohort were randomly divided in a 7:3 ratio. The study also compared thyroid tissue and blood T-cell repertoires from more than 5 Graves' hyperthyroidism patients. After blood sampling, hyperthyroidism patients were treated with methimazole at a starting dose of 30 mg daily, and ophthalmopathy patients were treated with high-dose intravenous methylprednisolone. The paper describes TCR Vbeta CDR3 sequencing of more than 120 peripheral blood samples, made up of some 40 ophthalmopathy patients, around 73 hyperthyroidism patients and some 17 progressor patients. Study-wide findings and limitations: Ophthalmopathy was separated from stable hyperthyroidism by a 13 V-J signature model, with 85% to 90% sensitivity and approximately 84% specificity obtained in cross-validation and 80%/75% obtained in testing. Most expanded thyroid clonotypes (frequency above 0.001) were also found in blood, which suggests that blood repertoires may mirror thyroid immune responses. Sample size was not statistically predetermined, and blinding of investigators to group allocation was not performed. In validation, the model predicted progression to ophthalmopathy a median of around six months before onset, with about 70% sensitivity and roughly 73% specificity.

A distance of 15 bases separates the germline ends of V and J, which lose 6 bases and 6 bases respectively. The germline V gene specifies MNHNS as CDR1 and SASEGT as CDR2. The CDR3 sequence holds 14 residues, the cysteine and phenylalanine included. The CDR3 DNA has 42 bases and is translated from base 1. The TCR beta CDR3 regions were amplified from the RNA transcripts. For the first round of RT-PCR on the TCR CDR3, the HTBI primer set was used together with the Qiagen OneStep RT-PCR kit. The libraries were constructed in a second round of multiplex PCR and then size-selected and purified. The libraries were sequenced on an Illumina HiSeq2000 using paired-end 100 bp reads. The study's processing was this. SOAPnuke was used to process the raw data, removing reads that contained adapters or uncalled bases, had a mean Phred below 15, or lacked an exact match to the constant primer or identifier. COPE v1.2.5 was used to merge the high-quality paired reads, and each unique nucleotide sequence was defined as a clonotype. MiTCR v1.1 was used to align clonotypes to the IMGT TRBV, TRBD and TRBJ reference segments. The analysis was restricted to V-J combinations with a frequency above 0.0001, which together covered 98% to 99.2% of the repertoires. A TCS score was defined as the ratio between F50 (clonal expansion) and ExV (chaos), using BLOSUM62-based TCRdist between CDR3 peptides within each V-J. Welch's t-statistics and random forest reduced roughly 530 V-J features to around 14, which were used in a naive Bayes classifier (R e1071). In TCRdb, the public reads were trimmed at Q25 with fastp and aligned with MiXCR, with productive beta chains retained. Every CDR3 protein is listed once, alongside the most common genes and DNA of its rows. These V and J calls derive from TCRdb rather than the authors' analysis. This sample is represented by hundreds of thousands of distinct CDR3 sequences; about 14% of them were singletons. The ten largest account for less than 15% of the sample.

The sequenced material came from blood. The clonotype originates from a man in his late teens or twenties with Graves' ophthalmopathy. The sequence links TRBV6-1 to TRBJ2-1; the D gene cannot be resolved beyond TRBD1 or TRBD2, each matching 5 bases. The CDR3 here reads CASRGTLLSNEQFF. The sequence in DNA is TGTGCCAGCAGGGGGACCCTCCTAAGCAATGAGCAGTTCTTC.